Shown below are 18 T cell receptor beta chains from a single sample sequenced in a study of beta chain features in type 1 diabetes. What was sequenced were expressed TCRB transcripts, since all of the isolated RNA had been reverse transcribed. The table came from immunoSEQ multiplex PCR; TCRdb's copy has only in-frame clones and leaves some out. The sample carries fewer than 500,000 clones, about 15% recorded once. Sequences were obtained from naive CD4+ T cells from blood. The source of these receptors is a man between 25 and 39 years old in good health.

The chain employs TRBV4-3 and TRBJ1-1; 7 nucleotides line up with TRBD1. V gave up 3 bases and J gave up 5 bases; unmatched junction bases: 9. From germline, CDR1 is LGHNA and CDR2 YSLEER. This CDR3 comprises 15 residues. For the CDR3, the DNA is TGCGCCAGCAGCCAGCAACCGACAGGGATGACTGAAGCTTTCTTT. Amino acid sequence: CASSQQPTGMTEAFF.

The chain links TRBV4-1 to TRBJ2-1; 7 positions agree with TRBD1. Looked up from germline, CDR1 is MGHRA and CDR2 is YSYEKL. The V and J ends lost 3 bases and 8 bases, in that order; junction bases with no gene match: 4. This CDR3 region has 13 residues. The CDR3 DNA reads TGCGCCAGCAGCCATCTACAGGGGTATGAGCAGTTCTTC. Amino acids: CASSHLQGYEQFF.

This clone showed up just a few times. The chain couples TRBV5-6 to TRBJ1-6; D is unresolved. The CDR3 runs 12 residues. Looked up from germline, CDR1 is SGHDT and CDR2 is YYEEEE. Trimming took off 2 bases at V and 7 bases at J, with 4 bases between the two ends. The CDR3 is CASSLQNSPLHF. The CDR3 DNA reads TGTGCCAGCAGCTTACAGAATTCACCCCTCCACTTT.

This clone has just a few counts. The genes are TRBV7-2 and TRBJ1-4, with D possibly being TRBD1 (5 bases). This CDR3 is built from 15 residues. The germline V gene has CDR1 SGHTA and CDR2 FQGNSA. V dropped 5 bases and J dropped 7 bases, with 17 bases sitting between them. DNA for the CDR3: TGTGCCAGCAGCCAGCAGGGAGGTAGGGGTGAAAAACTGTTTTTT. It specifies CASSQQGGRGEKLFF.

This clone has at least ten counts. V is TRBV23-1 and J is TRBJ2-1; D could derive from TRBD1 or TRBD2 (5 bases each). TRBV23-1 is an ORF, with its function uncertain. The CDR3 sequence is 15 residues long. Trimming stripped 10 bases from V and 6 bases from J, with 22 bases between. The CDR3 sequence: CAIVPRAGTFNEQFF. The CDR3 bases are TGCGCCATAGTCCCTCGGGCAGGGACCTTCAATGAGCAGTTCTTC.

J is TRBJ2-3 and V is TRBV10-3; D might be TRBD1 or TRBD2, each matching 5 bases. Germline V gene data show CDR1 as ENHRY and CDR2 as SYGVKD. The CDR3 spans 12 residues. Between the trimmed V and J ends, which lost 3 bases and 14 bases, there was a span of 15 bases. CDR3 coding DNA: TGTGCCATCAGTGAAACCGGGACGCATGGGTATTTT. Amino acids: CAISETGTHGYF.

J is TRBJ2-7 and V is TRBV9; 7 nucleotides line up with TRBD2. Trimming cost V 0 bases and J 6 bases; bases outside gene matches: 12. This CDR3 is 16 amino acids long. Germline CDR1 and CDR2: SGDLS and YYNGEE. CDR3 in amino acids: CASSVGASGAGSEQYF. The CDR3 DNA is TGTGCCAGCAGCGTAGGGGCTAGCGGCGCCGGGAGCGAGCAGTACTTC.

V gene TRBV9 combines with J gene TRBJ2-2; D is unresolved. Trimming took off 0 bases at V and 3 bases at J, with 6 bases between the two ends. CDR3 size: 14 residues. Per germline, CDR1 SGDLS and CDR2 YYNGEE. In DNA, the CDR3 is TGTGCCAGCAGCGTAGCCGAGTACACCGGGGAGCTGTTTTTT. As protein: CASSVAEYTGELFF. The whole variable domain, filled in from reference TRBV9 and TRBJ2-2, reads DSGVTQTPKHLITATGQRVTLRCSPRSGDLSVYWYQQSLDQGLQFLIQYYNGEERAKGNILERFSAQQFPDLHSELNLSSLELGDSALYFCASSVAEYTGELFFGEGSRLTVL.

This clone has more than one count but fewer than ten. This sequence joins TRBV9 and TRBJ1-2; no firm D call. The length of the CDR3 is 13 residues. CDR1 and CDR2 (germline): SGDLS, YYNGEE. Trimming pared 4 bases from V and 5 bases from J, leaving 12 bases between. CDR3: CASSPTSEYGYTF. The CDR3 nucleotides read TGTGCCAGCAGCCCGACCTCAGAATATGGCTACACCTTC.

A few counts support this clone. This rearrangement joins TRBV9 to TRBJ2-1; D not certain. V dropped 3 bases and J dropped 6 bases, with 10 bases sitting between them. Germline values: CDR1 SGDLS, CDR2 YYNGEE. The CDR3 contains 13 residues. The CDR3 coding sequence is TGTGCCAGCAGCGAACCGATACGCAATGAGCAGTTCTTC. Its translation is CASSEPIRNEQFF.

This clone was seen only a few times. The chain couples TRBV18 to TRBJ2-4; 7 bases match TRBD1. Germline lookup yields CDR1 KGHSH and CDR2 LQKENI. This CDR3 spans 16 amino acids. Unmatched junction bases numbered 8, after V lost 3 bases and J lost 3 bases. The CDR3 here is CASSPVQGLGKNIQYF. CDR3 DNA: TGTGCCAGCTCACCTGTACAGGGGCTCGGCAAAAACATTCAGTACTTC.

This clone occurred a few times. The rearrangement uses TRBV9 and TRBJ1-4, with 8 bases matching TRBD1. The CDR3 has 17 amino acids. CDR1 and CDR2 from the germline V gene are SGDLS and YYNGEE. V shed 2 bases and J 3 bases; nucleotides not matched to a gene: 9. CDR3 region: CASSVDQGASANEKLFF. The CDR3 DNA follows: TGTGCCAGCAGCGTGGACCAGGGGGCGAGCGCTAATGAAAAACTGTTTTTT.

This clone was detected a few times. The chain links TRBV30 to TRBJ2-1; 13 bases fit TRBD2. The J segment lost 9 bases and the V segment lost 4 bases, leaving 9 bases of the junction unmatched. Germline V CDR1 and CDR2: GTSNPN, SVGIG (reference sequence). CDR3 size: 15 residues. The CDR3 protein is CAWTSGLAGVGEQFF. DNA for the CDR3: TGTGCCTGGACCTCAGGACTAGCGGGAGTCGGTGAGCAGTTCTTC.

The rearrangement joins TRBV27 to TRBJ2-5; a weak D match, TRBD1 (6 bases). The CDR3 runs 15 residues. The V and J ends lost 5 bases and 7 bases respectively, with 20 bases between them. Germline V CDR1 and CDR2: MNHEY, SMNVEV (reference sequence). DNA of the CDR3: TGTGCCAGCAGTCGCAGGGGAACCCCTACTGGGACCCAGTACTTC. It is translated as CASSRRGTPTGTQYF.

This chain uses TRBV27 with TRBJ2-5; unclear D gene. This CDR3 spans 14 amino acids. CDR1 and CDR2 from the germline V gene are MNHEY and SMNVEV (reference sequence). Trimming left V 6 bases short and J 6 bases short, with 17 bases between. CDR3 DNA: TGTGCCAGCAGCCTAAGCTTGAAGCCGCAGACCCAGTACTTC. Amino acid sequence: CASSLSLKPQTQYF.

J is TRBJ2-1 and V is TRBV7-6; D remains unclear. The V and J ends lost 1 base and 6 bases respectively, with 19 bases between them. From germline, CDR1 is SGHVS and CDR2 FNYEAQ. The CDR3 contains 17 residues. The CDR3 DNA reads TGTGCCAGCAGCTTAGAGCCCCGAATAGCCTTAGGCAATGAGCAGTTCTTC. Translation: CASSLEPRIALGNEQFF.

This chain connects TRBV5-6 to TRBJ2-7; TRBD2 aligns across 13 bases. The CDR3 is made up of 13 amino acids. Germline V gene data show CDR1 as SGHDT and CDR2 as YYEEEE. The trim removed 0 bases at V and 10 bases at J, leaving 1 base unmatched. The CDR3 protein is CASSLVGLAGQYV. DNA for the CDR3: TGTGCCAGCAGCTTGGTGGGACTAGCGGGACAGTACGTC.

This clone was seen a few times. J is TRBJ2-7 and V is TRBV25-1; D is unclear. The CDR3 runs to 13 residues. Trimming removed 4 bases from V and 3 bases from J, with 10 bases in between. CDR1 and CDR2 (germline): MGHDK, SYGVNS. The CDR3 nucleotides read TGTGCCAGCAGTGCCGGACGGAGCTACGAGCAGTACTTC. It encodes CASSAGRSYEQYF.